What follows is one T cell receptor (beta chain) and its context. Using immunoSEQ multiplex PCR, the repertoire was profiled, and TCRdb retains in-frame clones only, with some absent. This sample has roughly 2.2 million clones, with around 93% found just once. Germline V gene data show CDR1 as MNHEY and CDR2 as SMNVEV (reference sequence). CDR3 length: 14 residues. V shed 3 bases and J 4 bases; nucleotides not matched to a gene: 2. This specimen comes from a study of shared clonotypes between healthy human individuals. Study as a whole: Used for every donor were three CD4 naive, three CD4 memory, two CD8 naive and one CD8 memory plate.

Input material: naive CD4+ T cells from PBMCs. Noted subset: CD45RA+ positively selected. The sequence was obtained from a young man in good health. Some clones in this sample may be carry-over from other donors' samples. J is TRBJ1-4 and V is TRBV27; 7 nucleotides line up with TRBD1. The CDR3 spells CASSFGQVNEKLFF. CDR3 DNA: TGTGCCAGCAGTTTTGGACAGGTTAATGAAAAACTGTTTTTT.